These 32 T cell receptor beta chains were all obtained from the same sample, sequenced in a study of CD8+ T cells in alopecia areata (dated by TCRdb to 2017 to 2018). The library was prepared using the immunoSEQ multiplex PCR assay. RNA was extracted from all samples and reverse transcribed into cDNA, which served as template for TCR sequencing. TCRdb obtained this table from immuneACCESS and retained in-frame rearrangements with V and J assigned. These tables miss some clones; where compared with another copy, unresolved V genes account for less than half of the shortfall, and the remainder is unexplained. The sample table shows some 150,000 clones, and around 55% are seen once. 15% to 20% of the sample rests with the top ten. The time point label on this specimen signifies: baseline before oral tofacitinib. The sample was CD8+ T cells sorted from blood, taken at week 0. These receptor sequences come from a human donor with alopecia areata.

In this sample, this clone turned up once. V is TRBV5-6 and J is TRBJ2-3, with 10 bases matching TRBD1. CDR3 length: 16 amino acids. The germline V gene has CDR1 SGHDT and CDR2 YYEEEE. The ends lost 3 bases at V and 2 bases at J; junction bases unmatched: 6. CDR3 residues: CASSSSGTGATDTQYF. The CDR3 DNA is TGTGCCAGCAGCTCCTCCGGGACAGGGGCCACAGATACGCAGTATTTT.

The chain combines TRBV27 with TRBJ2-5, with TRBD1 matching 10 bases. Losses at the gene ends were 5 bases for V and 5 bases for J; bases not matched to a gene: 11. CDR1 MNHEY and CDR2 SMNVEV come from the germline V gene (reference sequence). The CDR3 runs 16 residues. DNA for the CDR3: TGTGCCAGCAGTGCTCGGGGACAGGGGAGAGGTGAGACCCAGTACTTC. Protein: CASSARGQGRGETQYF.

The genes are TRBV10-3 and TRBJ2-3, with D possibly being TRBD1 (5 bases). CDR1 and CDR2 (germline): ENHRY, SYGVKD. V was clipped by 6 bases and J by 2 bases, with 12 bases between them. The CDR3 has 14 amino acids. In DNA form, the CDR3 reads TGTGCCATCAGCGATAGGGGCCTCACAGATACGCAGTATTTT. Its translation is CAISDRGLTDTQYF.

The chain recombines TRBV27 with TRBJ1-6; a weak D match, TRBD1 (5 bases). V shed 6 bases and J shed 7 bases, with 7 bases lying between them. The CDR3 sequence is 12 residues long. Germline CDR1 and CDR2: MNHEY and SMNVEV (reference sequence). Here the CDR3 reads CASRQGNSPLHF. The DNA of the CDR3 is TGTGCCAGCAGGCAGGGCAATTCACCCCTCCACTTT.

The table lists this clone with a few counts. This chain uses TRBV13 with TRBJ2-1; 8 bases are shared with TRBD1. The trim removed 5 bases at V and 6 bases at J, leaving 3 bases unmatched. Per germline, CDR1 PRHDT and CDR2 FYEKMQ (reference sequence). The CDR3 sequence is 13 residues long. For the CDR3, the DNA is TGTGCCAGCAGCGTCGGACAGGGCAATGAGCAGTTCTTC. Amino acids: CASSVGQGNEQFF.

The V gene is TRBV15, the J gene TRBJ1-2, with D perhaps TRBD1 (5 bases). Germline V CDR1 and CDR2: LNHNV, YYDKDF (reference sequence). Trimming removed 0 bases at V and 6 bases at J, with 14 bases between. This CDR3 spans 15 amino acids. The CDR3: CATSRDGDGLNGYTF. Written as DNA, the CDR3 is TGTGCCACCAGCAGAGACGGGGACGGTCTTAATGGCTACACCTTC. Supplemented by reference TRBV15 and TRBJ1-2, the full variable domain reads DAMVIQNPRYQVTQFGKPVTLSCSQTLNHNVMYWYQQKSSQAPKLLFHYYDKDFNNEADTPDNFQSRRPNTSFCFLDIRSPGLGDTAMYLCATSRDGDGLNGYTFGSGTRLTVV.

The chain links TRBV5-6 to TRBJ2-2; D is perhaps TRBD1 (5 bases). This CDR3 region has 15 residues. V shed 0 bases and J shed 6 bases, with 12 bases lying between them. From germline, CDR1 is SGHDT and CDR2 YYEEEE. This CDR3 is CASSLESGNSGELFF. The DNA for the CDR3 is TGTGCCAGCAGCTTGGAATCAGGGAATTCCGGGGAGCTGTTTTTT.

This clone was seen only a few times. This rearrangement joins TRBV19 to TRBJ1-1, with 7 bases lining up with TRBD1. The V segment lost 6 bases and the J segment 0 bases; nucleotides outside the gene matches: 4. This CDR3 comprises 14 residues. Germline V gene data show CDR1 as LNHDA and CDR2 as SQIVND (reference sequence). The CDR3 bases are TGTGCCAGTAGGATACAGGGGTTGAACACTGAAGCTTTCTTT. This translates into CASRIQGLNTEAFF.

In DNA form, the CDR3 reads TGCAGCGTTGGGAACCCGGGACAGGATCATGGCTACACCTTC. It specifies CSVGNPGQDHGYTF. This chain joins TRBV29-1 and TRBJ1-2; 8 nucleotides align to TRBD1. Germline V CDR1 and CDR2: SQVTM, ANQGSEA. CDR3 length equals 14 residues. V dropped 4 bases and J dropped 6; count of bases not matched to a gene: 10.

Only a few counts were recorded for this clone. This chain links TRBV7-9 with TRBJ2-4, with 8 bases matching TRBD1. The V segment lost 4 bases and the J segment 4 bases; nucleotides outside the gene matches: 3. The CDR3 contains 14 residues. Germline V gene sequence: CDR1 SEHNR, CDR2 FQNEAQ (reference sequence). The CDR3 coding sequence is TGTGCCAGCAGCTCGACAGGGGCGAAAAACATTCAGTACTTC. It codes for CASSSTGAKNIQYF. Complete variable domain (other parts from reference TRBV7-9 and TRBJ2-4): DTGVSQNPRHKITKRGQNVTFRCDPISEHNRLYWYRQTLGQGPEFLTYFQNEAQLEKSRLLSDRFSAERPKGSFSTLEIQRTEQGDSAMYLCASSSTGAKNIQYFGAGTRLSVL.

With respect to this clone: In the same sample, other DNA sequences code for this CDR3. The chain uses TRBV30 and TRBJ1-4; D gene ambiguous. Deletions cut 0 bases from V and 5 bases from J, with 4 bases between. The V gene's germline CDR1 is GTSNPN and CDR2 SVGIG (reference sequence). CDR3 length equals 12 residues. CDR3 coding DNA: TGTGCCTGGAGTGTAGAAAATGAAAAACTGTTTTTT. Its protein product is CAWSVENEKLFF.

In its sample, this clone was seen a few times. The chain has TRBV29-1 and TRBJ2-2; D may be TRBD1 or TRBD2 (5 bases each). This CDR3 is built from 15 residues. The germline V gene has CDR1 SQVTM and CDR2 ANQGSEA. Trimming removed 1 base at V and 2 bases at J, with 11 bases between. DNA for the CDR3: TGCAGCGTTGAAGTGGCAGGGAGAAACACCGGGGAGCTGTTTTTT. It encodes CSVEVAGRNTGELFF.

This chain uses TRBV4-1 with TRBJ2-7; possible D gene TRBD2, 5 bases. The CDR3 contains 14 residues. V dropped 1 base and J dropped 5 bases, with 12 bases sitting between them. Germline assignment: CDR1 MGHRA and CDR2 YSYEKL. CDR3 nucleotide sequence: TGCGCCAGCAGCCAAGGGCTAGCTAGTAACGAGCAGTACTTC. Its protein product is CASSQGLASNEQYF.

The chain links TRBV4-3 to TRBJ1-2; D remains ambiguous. Germline V lookup: CDR1 LGHNA, CDR2 YSLEER. V lost 5 bases to trimming and J lost 8 bases, with 18 bases between them. CDR3 length: 14 amino acids. In nucleotides, the CDR3 is TGCGCCAGCAGCGGAGCCCTCGACGATTCGGGCTACACCTTC. Translated, it gives CASSGALDDSGYTF.

This clone has a single count. The chain links TRBV7-9 to TRBJ2-3; D unresolved. CDR3 length: 13 amino acids. CDR1 is SEHNR and CDR2 is FQNEAQ in the germline V gene (reference sequence). V shed 5 bases and J shed 10 bases, with 16 bases lying between them. As DNA, the CDR3 is TGTGCCAGCAGCCACGATGAGTGGATCCCGCAGTATTTT. Its protein is CASSHDEWIPQYF. The full variable domain, completed using reference TRBV7-9 and TRBJ2-3, is DTGVSQNPRHKITKRGQNVTFRCDPISEHNRLYWYRQTLGQGPEFLTYFQNEAQLEKSRLLSDRFSAERPKGSFSTLEIQRTEQGDSAMYLCASSHDEWIPQYFGPGTRLTVL.

This clone was found a few times. This chain uses TRBV7-9 with TRBJ2-7; TRBD2 matches 10 bases. V shed 5 bases and J 5 bases; nucleotides not matched to a gene: 15. CDR3 size: 17 residues. Germline assignment: CDR1 SEHNR and CDR2 FQNEAQ (reference sequence). The CDR3, as DNA: TGTGCCAGCAGCCCCGGGACTAGCGAAGCCACTCCTGACGAGCAGTACTTC. Its protein is CASSPGTSEATPDEQYF.

This sequence joins TRBV6-5 and TRBJ1-5; D perhaps matches TRBD1 (5 bases). CDR1 is MNHEY and CDR2 is SVGAGI in the germline V gene. The CDR3 is 12 residues long. V lost 9 bases and J lost 4, with 10 bases in between. The CDR3 DNA reads as TGTGCCAGTGCAGGGATTAATCAGCCCCAGCATTTT. Its protein is CASAGINQPQHF.

The chain is built from TRBV9 and TRBJ1-2, with unresolved D. The V end lost 0 bases, the J end lost 6 bases, and 18 bases lay between the germline ends. Looked up from germline, CDR1 is SGDLS and CDR2 is YYNGEE. This CDR3 spans 16 amino acids. The CDR3 DNA is TGTGCCAGCAGCGTAGAGGTGGGCGGACGGAGAGATGGCTACACCTTC. Translation gives CASSVEVGGRRDGYTF.

This chain joins TRBV5-1 and TRBJ2-7, with D possibly matching TRBD1 (5 bases). V was cut by 5 bases and J by 4 bases, with 10 bases left in between. Germline V gene data show CDR1 as SGHRS and CDR2 as YFSETQ. This CDR3 comprises 12 residues. CDR3 protein: CASRDNMYEQYF. The CDR3 DNA sequence: TGCGCCAGCAGGGACAATATGTACGAGCAGTACTTC.

This clone occurred a few times. The chain couples TRBV7-8 to TRBJ1-2, with a weak D call TRBD1 (6 bases). The V gene's germline CDR1 is SGHVS and CDR2 FQNEAQ. The CDR3 runs 16 residues. V was trimmed by 4 bases and J by 8 bases, leaving 23 bases between them. The CDR3 here is CASSSKPMDSLGGYTF. CDR3 DNA sequence: TGTGCCAGCAGCTCCAAACCGATGGACAGTCTCGGAGGCTACACCTTC.

The chain couples TRBV29-1 to TRBJ2-3; 8 nucleotides agree with TRBD2. This CDR3 is 14 amino acids long. Trimming took 5 bases from V and 5 from J; bases not matched to a gene: 9. CDR1 is SQVTM, CDR2 ANQGSEA, per germline. The CDR3 protein is CSVWSGGRLDTQYF. CDR3 DNA: TGCAGCGTTTGGAGCGGGGGCAGATTAGATACGCAGTATTTT.

The gene calls are TRBV4-3 and TRBJ2-7, with D possibly matching TRBD2 (6 bases). This CDR3 contains 16 residues. CDR1 and CDR2 from the germline V gene are LGHNA and YSLEER. The V end was cut by 0 bases, the J end by 4 bases, with 16 bases between. As DNA, the CDR3 is TGCGCCAGCAGCCAAGATGGGACTGCGGATGGGTACGAGCAGTACTTC. As protein: CASSQDGTADGYEQYF.

The V gene is TRBV30, the J gene TRBJ2-7; TRBD1 matches 9 bases. Germline V gene lookup returns CDR1 GTSNPN and CDR2 SVGIG (reference sequence). The CDR3 has 14 amino acids. The ends lost 2 bases at V and 3 bases at J; junction bases unmatched: 5. The DNA for the CDR3 is TGTGCCTGGAGTCCTGGGACAGGGCGCTACGAGCAGTACTTC. Translation: CAWSPGTGRYEQYF.

In this sample, this clone turned up once. The V call is TRBV5-1, the J call TRBJ1-2; a weak D match, TRBD1 (5 bases). The V gene lost 4 bases and the J gene lost 7 bases, with 20 bases spanning the gap. This CDR3 spans 15 amino acids. Germline V gene data show CDR1 as SGHRS and CDR2 as YFSETQ. The CDR3, as DNA: TGCGCCAGCAGCGGGGGAGGAGTCGGGGCCGGTGGCTACACCTTC. This sequence encodes CASSGGGVGAGGYTF.

The CDR3: CASSQGSDEQFF. The CDR3 DNA follows: TGTGCCAGCAGCCAGGGGTCTGATGAGCAGTTCTTC. The chain couples TRBV14 to TRBJ2-1, with unresolved D. Germline assignment: CDR1 SGHDN and CDR2 FVKESK. Trimming left V 3 bases short and J 8 bases short, with 8 bases between. This CDR3 is built from 12 residues.

The CDR3 nucleotides read TGCAGCGTTGAATCTGGGGGGCCCTACGAGCAGTACTTC. Translation gives CSVESGGPYEQYF. The V gene is TRBV29-1, the J gene TRBJ2-5; D could derive from TRBD1 or TRBD2 (6 bases each). The end of the DNA is better explained by TRBJ2-7, so the J call may be wrong. This CDR3 is built from 13 residues. Germline CDR1 is SQVTM and CDR2 is ANQGSEA.

The chain couples TRBV29-1 to TRBJ1-1, with a possible D match to TRBD1 (6 bases). The germline CDR1 and CDR2 sequences are SQVTM and ANQGSEA. The CDR3 runs to 15 residues. Written as DNA, the CDR3 is TGCAGTATCCTGAGCCGCGGACAGACGAACACTGAAGCTTTCTTT. Protein product: CSILSRGQTNTEAFF.

V usage is TRBV7-2 and J usage is TRBJ2-7, with D unclear. Deletions cut 0 bases from V and 7 bases from J, with 13 bases between. Germline lookup yields CDR1 SGHTA and CDR2 FQGNSA. CDR3 length equals 14 residues. The CDR3: CASSLALGSREQYF. CDR3 DNA: TGTGCCAGCAGCTTAGCTTTAGGATCACGGGAGCAGTACTTC.

This chain joins TRBV29-1 and TRBJ2-1; D uncertain. CDR3 length equals 16 residues. CDR1 is SQVTM, CDR2 ANQGSEA, per germline. Trimming removed 4 bases at V and 0 bases at J, with 16 bases between. CDR3 nucleotides: TGCAGCGTTGTTCAGGCTACATCGTCCTCCTACAATGAGCAGTTCTTC. Amino acid sequence: CSVVQATSSSYNEQFF.

The V call is TRBV9, the J call TRBJ2-1, with no clear D. The length of the CDR3 is 13 residues. Germline V gene data show CDR1 as SGDLS and CDR2 as YYNGEE. Trimming shortened V by 4 bases and J by 5 bases, and 10 bases separated the two germline ends. The CDR3 nucleotides read TGTGCCAGCAGCCCCATCCGGCACAATGAGCAGTTCTTC. Encoded protein: CASSPIRHNEQFF.

J is TRBJ2-7 and V is TRBV4-1; 9 positions match TRBD1. The germline V gene has CDR1 MGHRA and CDR2 YSYEKL. V shed 3 bases and J 3 bases; nucleotides not matched to a gene: 0. This CDR3 region has 13 residues. The CDR3 spells CASSQTGGYEQYF. For the CDR3, the DNA is TGCGCCAGCAGCCAGACAGGGGGCTACGAGCAGTACTTC.

This clone was counted only a few times. The V gene is TRBV2, the J gene TRBJ1-5; TRBD1 is a possible D gene (6 bases). CDR1 is SNHLY and CDR2 is FYNNEI in the germline V gene. The CDR3 totals 14 residues. V was shortened by 2 bases and J by 7 bases, with 12 bases between the two germline ends. This chain's CDR3 is CASSELQGRQPQHF. In DNA form, the CDR3 reads TGTGCCAGCAGTGAACTGCAGGGGAGACAGCCCCAGCATTTT.